These 23 T cell receptor beta chains were all obtained from the same sample, sequenced in a study of response to subunit inactivated influenza vaccine. Each CDR3 protein is one row after TCRdb ran MiXCR on the RT-PCR reads. Here the sample spans hundreds of thousands of distinct CDR3 sequences, more than 15% being singletons. Source: PBMCs from blood, taken 11 to 12 days after vaccination. The receptors come from a man in his forties or fifties who received an inactivated influenza vaccine.

In nucleotides, the CDR3 is TGTGCCAGCAGTTACTCGGTACAGGAAGCTTTCTTT. Protein: CASSYSVQEAFF. The chain couples TRBV6-6 to TRBJ1-1; D ambiguous. V lost 0 bases and J 8 bases, leaving 7 bases between the germline ends. This CDR3 is built from 12 residues. Germline V gene data show CDR1 as MNHNY and CDR2 as SVGAGI (reference sequence).

The V and J genes are TRBV5-1 and TRBJ2-5, with 8 bases that match TRBD2. The CDR3 covers 13 residues. J lost 4 bases, V lost 6 bases, and 5 bases had no gene match. Germline CDR1 SGHRS, CDR2 YFSETQ. The CDR3 DNA reads TGCGCCAGCACCCCGAGCGGGGGAGAGACCCAGTACTTC. Its translation: CASTPSGGETQYF.

The genes are TRBV6-2 or TRBV6-3 and TRBJ2-7, with 7 bases that match TRBD1. The V segment lost 6 bases and the J segment 3 bases; nucleotides outside the gene matches: 8. The CDR3 is 14 amino acids. The germline V gene encodes CDR1 MNHEY and CDR2 SVGEGT. The CDR3 region is CASSRPGQLYEQYF. In nucleotides, the CDR3 is TGTGCCAGCAGCCGACCGGGACAGCTCTACGAGCAGTACTTC.

This clonotype was detected many times. This chain links TRBV2 with TRBJ1-2, with no clear D. CDR1 and CDR2 (germline): SNHLY, FYNNEI. This CDR3 is built from 15 residues. Trimming removed 1 base at V and 1 base at J, with 10 bases between. The DNA for the CDR3 is TGTGCCAGCAGTGAAGGCTCAGAGTTTAACTATGGCTACACCTTC. Its protein product is CASSEGSEFNYGYTF.

This clonotype was counted many times. This chain links TRBV6-2 or TRBV6-3 with TRBJ2-7, with D perhaps matching TRBD1 (6 bases). The CDR3 covers 15 residues. V was shortened by 5 bases and J by 3 bases, with 17 bases between the two germline ends. CDR1 is MNHEY, CDR2 SVGEGT, per germline. The chain's CDR3 is CASSPLSGAFYEQYF. The CDR3 DNA reads as TGTGCCAGCAGTCCTCTTTCAGGGGCCTTCTACGAGCAGTACTTC.

This clonotype was recorded a few times. The chain is built from TRBV20-1 and TRBJ2-4; either TRBD1 or TRBD2 may fit D (5 bases each). The CDR3 is made up of 16 amino acids. The germline CDR1 and CDR2 sequences are DFQATT and SNEGSKA (reference sequence). Between the trimmed V and J ends, which lost 0 bases and 0 bases, there was a span of 12 bases. The CDR3 loop is CSAREEGFLAKNIQYF. The CDR3 nucleotides are TGCAGTGCTAGAGAAGAGGGGTTCTTAGCCAAAAACATTCAGTACTTC.

The chain carries TRBV20-1 and TRBJ2-5, with a weak D call TRBD2 (6 bases). The CDR3 contains 14 residues. Germline V gives CDR1 DFQATT, CDR2 SNEGSKA (reference sequence). V was clipped by 1 base and J by 5 bases, with 14 bases between them. The CDR3 DNA reads as TGCAGTGCTAGAGTTACCGCGGGGTCGGAGACCCAGTACTTC. Translated: CSARVTAGSETQYF.

The chain uses TRBV28 and TRBJ2-3; D remains ambiguous. The CDR3 is 15 residues long. V was cut by 0 bases and J by 4 bases, with 11 bases left in between. The germline gives CDR1 MDHEN, CDR2 SYDVKM. The CDR3 sequence: CASSLWPRDPDTQYF. The CDR3 DNA reads TGTGCCAGCAGTTTATGGCCACGAGATCCAGATACGCAGTATTTT. The full variable domain, in which reference TRBV28 and TRBJ2-3 provide the parts outside the CDR3, is DVKVTQSSRYLVKRTGEKVFLECVQDMDHENMFWYRQDPGLGLRLIYFSYDVKMKEKGDIPEGYSVSREKKERFSLILESASTNQTSMYLCASSLWPRDPDTQYFGPGTRLTVL.

This clonotype was observed a handful of times. The CDR3 bases are TGTGCCTGGAAGCAGGGGATCCGGGAGACCCAGTACTTC. Protein: CAWKQGIRETQYF. The rearrangement joins TRBV30 to TRBJ2-5; a weak D match, TRBD1 (6 bases). Deletions cut 4 bases from V and 5 bases from J, with 14 bases between. This CDR3 has 13 amino acids. Germline-derived CDR1 and CDR2 are GTSNPN and SVGIG (reference sequence).

The CDR3: CASKAPAETQYF. CDR3 bases: TGTGCCAGCAAGGCCCCCGCTGAGACCCAGTACTTC. J is TRBJ2-5 and V is TRBV28; D is undetermined. The CDR3 runs 12 residues. V was shortened by 7 bases and J by 5 bases, with 11 bases between the two germline ends. Germline-derived CDR1 and CDR2 are MDHEN and SYDVKM.

The CDR3 loop reads CASSSSTGGNSPLHF. CDR3 nucleotide sequence: TGTGCCAGTAGTTCGTCCACAGGGGGCAATTCACCCCTCCACTTT. The gene calls are TRBV19 and TRBJ1-6; TRBD1 agrees at 9 bases. The J segment lost 7 bases and the V segment lost 5 bases, leaving 6 bases of the junction unmatched. Per germline, CDR1 LNHDA and CDR2 SQIVND (reference sequence). The CDR3 contains 15 residues.

This clonotype has just a few counts. The chain has TRBV3-1 and TRBJ1-1; D may be TRBD1 (6 bases). Germline lookup yields CDR1 LGHDT and CDR2 YNNKEL (reference sequence). CDR3 length equals 16 residues. The V end lost 0 bases, the J end lost 1 base, and 12 bases lay between the germline ends. The CDR3 DNA is TGTGCCAGCAGCCAAGAGAGCAGGGGCCGGAACACTGAAGCTTTCTTT. This sequence encodes CASSQESRGRNTEAFF.

This chain connects TRBV5-4 to TRBJ1-1, with D uncertain. The V and J ends lost 4 bases and 1 base respectively, with 11 bases between them. The CDR3 runs 14 residues. The V gene's germline CDR1 is SGHNT and CDR2 YYREEE (reference sequence). CDR3 nucleotides: TGTGCCAGCAGCCTCAGGCGGCGGAACACTGAAGCTTTCTTT. It translates to CASSLRRRNTEAFF.

The CDR3 sequence: CASSRGDRAPETQYF. In DNA, the CDR3 is TGTGCCAGCAGTCGAGGGGATAGGGCCCCAGAGACCCAGTACTTC. The chain carries TRBV28 and TRBJ2-5; either TRBD1 or TRBD2 may supply D (5 bases each). Germline assignment: CDR1 MDHEN and CDR2 SYDVKM. Trimming removed 5 bases from V and 4 bases from J, with 17 bases in between. CDR3 size: 15 residues.

The chain recombines TRBV12-3 or TRBV12-4 with TRBJ1-2; tentatively, D is TRBD1 (6 bases). With 4 bases removed from V and 2 bases from J, the gap between germline ends came to 11 bases. The CDR3 has 14 residues. The DNA for the CDR3 is TGTGCCAGCAGTTGGGGGCTGCGGAACTATGGCTACACCTTC. This sequence encodes CASSWGLRNYGYTF.

This clonotype came up a few times. J is TRBJ2-3 and V is TRBV20-1; TRBD2 matches at 11 bases. With 4 bases clipped from V and 2 bases from J, the junction kept 8 bases outside the gene matches. The length of the CDR3 is 16 residues. Germline V gene sequence: CDR1 DFQATT, CDR2 SNEGSKA (reference sequence). This chain's CDR3 is CSATTGTSGITDTQYF. For the CDR3, the DNA is TGCAGTGCTACCACCGGGACTAGCGGAATCACAGATACGCAGTATTTT.

This clonotype was seen a handful of times. J is TRBJ2-5 and V is TRBV5-6; 8 nucleotides agree with TRBD2. Per the germline V gene, CDR1 is SGHDT and CDR2 is YYEEEE. The ends lost 4 bases at V and 1 base at J; junction bases unmatched: 9. This CDR3 has 16 residues. The CDR3 region is CASSPRLARIQETQYF. The CDR3 DNA reads TGTGCCAGCAGCCCTCGACTAGCGAGAATCCAAGAGACCCAGTACTTC. Full variable domain (rest looked up from reference TRBV5-6 and TRBJ2-5): DAGVTQSPTHLIKTRGQQVTLRCSPKSGHDTVSWYQQALGQGPQFIFQYYEEEERQRGNFPDRFSGHQFPNYSSELNVNALLLGDSALYLCASSPRLARIQETQYFGPGTRLLVL.

This rearrangement joins TRBV7-8 to TRBJ2-7; maybe TRBD1 (5 bases). The V end lost 8 bases, the J end lost 2 bases, and 19 bases lay between the germline ends. In germline, CDR1 is SGHVS, CDR2 FQNEAQ. The CDR3 loop spans 15 amino acids. The CDR3 protein is CASSKERVRAYEQYF. The CDR3 nucleotides read TGTGCCAGCTCCAAAGAGCGCGTCAGGGCCTACGAGCAGTACTTC.

In this sample, this clonotype turned up a few times. The genes are TRBV6-1 and TRBJ1-4; 8 bases line up with TRBD1. Per the germline V gene, CDR1 is MNHNS and CDR2 is SASEGT. The CDR3 has 16 residues. With V trimmed by 0 bases and J by 7 bases, 7 bases remained unmatched. The CDR3 nucleotides read TGTGCCAGCAGTGAAGCTAAGCAGGGGGCCGGTGAAAAACTGTTTTTT. Residues: CASSEAKQGAGEKLFF.

The genes are TRBV7-6 and TRBJ1-4; D might be TRBD1 (6 bases). Germline V gene data show CDR1 as SGHVS and CDR2 as FNYEAQ. The CDR3 sequence is 14 residues long. Trimming removed 5 bases at V and 5 bases at J, with 12 bases between. The CDR3: CASSIGGANEKLFF. In nucleotides, the CDR3 is TGTGCCAGCAGCATCGGGGGCGCGAATGAAAAACTGTTTTTT. Full variable domain (rest looked up from reference TRBV7-6 and TRBJ1-4): GAGVSQSPRYKVTKRGQDVALRCDPISGHVSLYWYRQALGQGPEFLTYFNYEAQQDKSGLPNDRFSAERPEGSISTLTIQRTEQRDSAMYRCASSIGGANEKLFFGSGTQLSVL.

This clonotype has more than one count but fewer than ten. The chain has TRBV20-1 and TRBJ2-1; the D is unclear. Germline assignment: CDR1 DFQATT and CDR2 SNEGSKA (reference sequence). Trimming took off 2 bases at V and 8 bases at J, with 7 bases between the two ends. This CDR3 has 11 amino acids. For the CDR3, the DNA is TGCAGTGCTAGAATGGGGTATGAGCAGTTCTTC. It is translated as CSARMGYEQFF.

The rearrangement joins TRBV29-1 to TRBJ1-2; 9 nucleotides line up with TRBD1. CDR1 and CDR2 from the germline V gene are SQVTM and ANQGSEA. The CDR3 has 13 amino acids. Losses at the gene ends were 2 bases for V and 8 bases for J; bases not matched to a gene: 6. CDR3 region: CSVERDRAKGYTF. CDR3 DNA: TGCAGCGTTGAAAGGGACAGGGCGAAAGGCTACACCTTC.

This clonotype was detected only a few times. The chain recombines TRBV12-3 or TRBV12-4 with TRBJ2-1; the match to TRBD2 covers 11 bases. The CDR3 spans 16 residues. J was trimmed by 5 bases and V by 6 bases; bases with no gene match: 9. The CDR3 DNA follows: TGTGCCAGCAGACGTAATAGCGGGGGGGCCAACAATGAGCAGTTCTTC. This sequence encodes CASRRNSGGANNEQFF.